This TCR beta chain was recorded in a study of response to subunit inactivated influenza vaccine. One entry per CDR3 protein, called by TCRdb with MiXCR from the RT-PCR reads. The sample includes roughly 540,000 distinct CDR3 sequences, around 21% of them seen just once. This CDR3 spans 15 amino acids. CDR1 is SGHTA and CDR2 is FQGNSA in the germline V gene. V trimming: 1 base; J trimming: 10 bases; junction bases outside the gene matches: 8. In its sample, this clonotype was seen a few times. These data were likewise used in another study, on T cells expressing NK-cell markers. According to that study: It was by 5'RACE template switching with UMIs that TCR beta cDNA was made. Each TCR beta repertoire originated in sorted T cells that were CD3+CD56+NKG2C+, CD3+CD56+NKG2C- or CD3+CD56-NKG2C+. Eight donors were sequenced, of whom seven were HCMV-seropositive, while the remaining one was HCMV-seronegative. About 6 donors had dominant NKG2C+ clonotypes that comprised roughly 1.0-7.0% of their CD8+ T cells. Whether expanded NKG2C+ T cell clones were HCMV specific stayed uncertain.

The chain carries TRBV7-2 and TRBJ2-1; 9 bases are a match to TRBD2. The sequences come from CD4+ T cells sorted from PBMCs, collected about 11 days after vaccination. The TCR originated in a man over 45 who received an inactivated influenza vaccine. CDR3 protein: CASSLVAGGSQEQFF. The CDR3 bases are TGTGCCAGCAGCTTAGTGGCGGGAGGGAGCCAGGAGCAGTTCTTC.